The 27 T cell receptor beta chains in this list originate from one sample, sequenced in a study of blood T cell repertoires in COVID-19 (dated by TCRdb to about 2020). The protocol used for the library was the immunoSEQ multiplex PCR assay. TCRdb re-hosts the immuneACCESS table, in-frame sequences only. Its copies lack some clones; in the studies checked, an unresolved V gene accounts for under half of them, and the cause for the rest is not known. The sample table holds approximately 340,000 clones, of which more than 70% were seen once. The top ten clonotypes cover 2.5% to 3.5% of the sample. The sequencing sample was made of peripheral blood. Receptor source: a man aged 25-45 years with active or convalescent COVID-19.

The V gene is TRBV6-6, the J gene TRBJ1-1, with 8 bases fitting TRBD1. Germline V lookup: CDR1 MNHNY, CDR2 SVGAGI (reference sequence). The CDR3 is 16 amino acids. J was trimmed by 1 base and V by 4 bases; bases with no gene match: 8. CDR3 sequence (DNA): TGTGCCAGCAGTTCCTATACGACAGGGGCGAACACTGAAGCTTTCTTT. Translated, it gives CASSSYTTGANTEAFF.

The rearrangement links TRBV15 to TRBJ2-7; 7 nucleotides agree with TRBD1. With 2 bases clipped from V and 4 bases from J, the junction kept 8 bases outside the gene matches. This CDR3 is built from 15 residues. Per germline, CDR1 LNHNV and CDR2 YYDKDF (reference sequence). CDR3 residues: CATSRSQDRLYEQYF. In DNA form, the CDR3 reads TGTGCCACCAGCAGATCCCAGGACAGGTTATACGAGCAGTACTTC.

This sequence joins TRBV7-6 and TRBJ1-1; D might be TRBD1 (6 bases). The germline V and J ends were trimmed by 5 bases and 5 bases, with 12 bases remaining between them. This CDR3 spans 13 amino acids. Per germline, CDR1 SGHVS and CDR2 FNYEAQ. The CDR3 sequence: CASSPRGETEAFF. As DNA, the CDR3 is TGTGCCAGCAGCCCCAGGGGCGAGACTGAAGCTTTCTTT.

This clone has more than one count but fewer than ten. The chain is built from TRBV7-9 and TRBJ1-1; D is unresolved. The V end was cut by 1 base, the J end by 7 bases, with 7 bases between. CDR3 length: 12 residues. CDR1 is SEHNR, CDR2 FQNEAQ, per germline (reference sequence). In nucleotides, the CDR3 is TGTGCCAGCAGCTTAGACAGTCGTGAAGCTTTCTTT. Its translation: CASSLDSREAFF.

This chain uses TRBV27 with TRBJ2-3; D possibly corresponds to TRBD2 (5 bases). Per the germline V gene, CDR1 is MNHEY and CDR2 is SMNVEV (reference sequence). The CDR3 consists of 13 residues. The V end lost 3 bases, the J end lost 1 base, and 5 bases lay between the germline ends. The CDR3 reads CASSLRGTDTQYF. DNA of the CDR3: TGTGCCAGCAGTTTGAGGGGCACAGATACGCAGTATTTT.

The rearrangement links TRBV7-2 to TRBJ1-2; 8 bases are shared with TRBD1. The CDR3 has 14 residues. V was clipped by 4 bases and J by 4 bases; unmatched bases: 5. Germline V gene data show CDR1 as SGHTA and CDR2 as FQGNSA. CDR3 amino acids: CASSSSTGVYGYTF. The CDR3 DNA reads TGTGCCAGCAGCTCCTCGACAGGGGTCTATGGCTACACCTTC. The full variable domain, with the rest looked up from reference TRBV7-2 and TRBJ1-2, is GAGVSQSPSNKVTEKGKDVELRCDPISGHTALYWYRQSLGQGLEFLIYFQGNSAPDKSGLPSDRFSAERTGGSVSTLTIQRTQQEDSAVYLCASSSSTGVYGYTFGSGTRLTVV.

The chain recombines TRBV5-1 with TRBJ1-2; no firm D call. Looked up from germline, CDR1 is SGHRS and CDR2 is YFSETQ. Trimming took 1 base from V and 1 from J, leaving 8 bases between them. The CDR3 runs 14 residues. CDR3 sequence reads: CASSLLDFNYGYTF. DNA for the CDR3: TGCGCCAGCAGCTTGTTGGACTTTAACTATGGCTACACCTTC.

The chain uses TRBV6-2 or TRBV6-3 and TRBJ2-3; 13 bases match TRBD2. CDR3 length: 17 amino acids. Germline CDR1 is MNHEY and CDR2 is SVGEGT. The V gene end was trimmed by 5 bases and the J gene end by 2 bases; junction bases not matched to a gene: 7. CDR3 bases: TGTGCCAGCAGTCGGACTAGCGGGGGACCAACCACAGATACGCAGTATTTT. Encoded protein: CASSRTSGGPTTDTQYF.

The chain has TRBV7-2 and TRBJ1-5; 8 bases agree with TRBD1. V lost 4 bases and J lost 7; bases outside the gene matches: 9. Looked up from germline, CDR1 is SGHTA and CDR2 is FQGNSA. The CDR3 contains 15 residues. CDR3 protein: CASSWTTGGGQPQHF. The DNA for the CDR3 is TGTGCCAGCAGCTGGACCACAGGGGGAGGGCAGCCCCAGCATTTT.

The V and J genes are TRBV24-1 and TRBJ2-3; 11 nucleotides match TRBD2. After removal of 4 bases from V and 0 bases from J, the junction contained 5 bases not matched to a gene. Germline V CDR1 and CDR2: KGHDR, SFDVKD. The CDR3 has 17 amino acids. CDR3 bases: TGTGCCACCAGTGACCCGGTAGCGGGAGGGAGCACAGATACGCAGTATTTT. Protein product: CATSDPVAGGSTDTQYF.

This clone was seen a few times. This sequence joins TRBV5-6 and TRBJ1-2; 10 bases agree with TRBD1. Germline CDR1 is SGHDT and CDR2 is YYEEEE. The CDR3 runs 14 residues. V trimming: 1 base; J trimming: 6 bases; junction bases outside the gene matches: 3. The CDR3 protein is CASSLTGTGDGYTF. CDR3 coding DNA: TGTGCCAGCAGCTTGACCGGGACAGGGGATGGCTACACCTTC.

The V call is TRBV19, the J call TRBJ1-4, with a possible D match to TRBD1 (5 bases). The CDR3 spans 10 residues. The germline gives CDR1 LNHDA, CDR2 SQIVND (reference sequence). DNA of the CDR3: TGTGAGGGGCCCCTTGAAAAACTGTTTTTT. It translates to CEGPLEKLFF.

The chain carries TRBV9 and TRBJ1-2; D is possibly TRBD1 (6 bases). Germline-derived CDR1 and CDR2 are SGDLS and YYNGEE. V lost 0 bases, J lost 8 bases, and 14 bases lay in between. This CDR3 spans 14 amino acids. The CDR3 is CASSVGEGVGGYTF. The CDR3 DNA reads as TGTGCCAGCAGCGTAGGGGAGGGGGTAGGCGGCTACACCTTC.

The chain has TRBV5-3 and TRBJ2-1, with TRBD2 matching 15 bases. TRBV5-3 has ORF status, its function being uncertain. The CDR3 consists of 20 residues. V dropped 4 bases and J dropped 3; count of bases not matched to a gene: 14. DNA of the CDR3: TGTGCCAGAAGCCTGACCGGGACTAGCGGGAGGCCTCTGGGCTACAATGAGCAGTTCTTC. Encoded protein: CARSLTGTSGRPLGYNEQFF.

V and J are TRBV29-1 and TRBJ1-1; 7 nucleotides line up with TRBD1. This CDR3 is 13 amino acids long. In germline, CDR1 is SQVTM, CDR2 ANQGSEA. J gave up 4 bases and V 5 bases, and 7 bases lay outside the gene matches. The CDR3 nucleotides read TGCAGCGTTCAAACAGGGGCCGGCACTGAAGCTTTCTTT. Its protein is CSVQTGAGTEAFF.

This clone was observed a single time. The CDR3 coding sequence is TGTGCTAGTGGTTCCCACGGGGAGGGAGGAGAGACCCAGTACTTC. Encoded protein: CASGSHGEGGETQYF. This chain links TRBV12-5 with TRBJ2-5; 7 bases are a match to TRBD2. Trimming removed 4 bases from V and 4 bases from J; junction bases left unmatched: 9. The CDR3 sequence is 15 residues long. Germline V gene data show CDR1 as LGHNT and CDR2 as FRNRAP.

This clone was seen more than once but under ten times. This chain joins TRBV27 and TRBJ2-1; 10 bases fit TRBD1. There are 16 residues in the CDR3. Germline CDR1 and CDR2: MNHEY and SMNVEV (reference sequence). Trimming took 6 bases from V and 2 from J; bases not matched to a gene: 7. The CDR3 loop reads CASSSRDRGTYNEQFF. CDR3 sequence (DNA): TGTGCCAGCAGCTCCCGGGACAGGGGCACCTACAATGAGCAGTTCTTC.

The V gene is TRBV19, the J gene TRBJ2-3; 7 bases match TRBD1. Trimming removed 5 bases from V and 1 base from J; junction bases left unmatched: 3. Germline CDR1 reads LNHDA; CDR2 reads SQIVND (reference sequence). This CDR3 has 14 amino acids. The CDR3 DNA reads as TGTGCCAGTAGTTCCACAGGGGGCACAGATACGCAGTATTTT. Translation: CASSSTGGTDTQYF.

The rearrangement joins TRBV9 to TRBJ2-3; 7 nucleotides agree with TRBD2. Germline CDR1 SGDLS, CDR2 YYNGEE. J lost 1 base, V lost 3 bases, and 8 bases had no gene match. CDR3 length: 16 residues. CDR3 sequence: CASSGGGGRGTDTQYF. The CDR3 DNA reads TGTGCCAGCAGCGGTGGAGGCGGGAGAGGCACAGATACGCAGTATTTT.

This clone is a singleton in its sample. The chain carries TRBV4-1 and TRBJ2-1; D ambiguous. This CDR3 spans 17 amino acids. Germline CDR1 and CDR2: MGHRA and YSYEKL. V was shortened by 0 bases and J by 4 bases, with 16 bases between the two germline ends. DNA for the CDR3: TGCGCCAGCAGCCAAGATCGTGGGCCGCCCATATACAATGAGCAGTTCTTC. This translates into CASSQDRGPPIYNEQFF.

The rearrangement links TRBV19 to TRBJ1-3; 8 bases are a match to TRBD1. The CDR3 contains 14 residues. Germline CDR1 is LNHDA and CDR2 is SQIVND (reference sequence). J was trimmed by 3 bases and V by 6 bases; bases with no gene match: 4. The DNA for the CDR3 is TGTGCCAGTAGGAGGACAGGGAGTGGAAACACCATATATTTT. It specifies CASRRTGSGNTIYF.

This sequence joins TRBV28 and TRBJ1-3, with 8 bases matching TRBD1. V gave up 3 bases and J gave up 3 bases; unmatched junction bases: 4. The CDR3 is 15 amino acids. Looked up from germline, CDR1 is MDHEN and CDR2 is SYDVKM. In DNA, the CDR3 is TGTGCCAGCAGTTTCGGACAGGGAGGTGGAAACACCATATATTTT. Translating gives CASSFGQGGGNTIYF.

The gene calls are TRBV4-2 and TRBJ1-1, with 7 bases matching TRBD1. The V gene end was trimmed by 4 bases and the J gene end by 2 bases; junction bases not matched to a gene: 10. CDR1 and CDR2 (germline): LGHNA, YNFKEQ. The length of the CDR3 is 16 residues. In nucleotides, the CDR3 is TGTGCCAGCAGCCCAGGGGGACACAAGGAAAACACTGAAGCTTTCTTT. It specifies CASSPGGHKENTEAFF.

V usage is TRBV9 and J usage is TRBJ2-2, with 13 bases fitting TRBD2. J lost 3 bases, V lost 6 bases, and 8 bases had no gene match. This CDR3 comprises 17 residues. Germline CDR1 and CDR2: SGDLS and YYNGEE. CDR3 protein: CASKRTSGSGDTGELFF. The CDR3 DNA reads as TGTGCCAGCAAGAGGACTAGCGGGAGTGGTGACACCGGGGAGCTGTTTTTT. Full variable domain (outside the CDR3, taken from reference TRBV9 and TRBJ2-2): DSGVTQTPKHLITATGQRVTLRCSPRSGDLSVYWYQQSLDQGLQFLIQYYNGEERAKGNILERFSAQQFPDLHSELNLSSLELGDSALYFCASKRTSGSGDTGELFFGEGSRLTVL.

The gene calls are TRBV4-3 and TRBJ2-7; D call uncertain. There are 14 residues in the CDR3. Per the germline V gene, CDR1 is LGHNA and CDR2 is YSLEER. Deletions cut 0 bases from V and 4 bases from J, with 10 bases between. In nucleotides, the CDR3 is TGCGCCAGCAGCCAAGAAACTACCCGATACGAGCAGTACTTC. Translation: CASSQETTRYEQYF.

The chain employs TRBV4-2 and TRBJ2-1, with 13 bases fitting TRBD2. The CDR3 is 16 residues long. The V gene's germline CDR1 is LGHNA and CDR2 YNFKEQ. V dropped 0 bases and J dropped 9; count of bases not matched to a gene: 5. CDR3: CASSQDTSGRAGEQFF. The CDR3 coding sequence is TGTGCCAGCAGCCAAGATACTAGCGGGAGGGCCGGTGAGCAGTTCTTC.

For the CDR3, the DNA is TGTGCCACCAGTGAAACCGGGACAGCTAACTATGGCTACACCTTC. Its protein product is CATSETGTANYGYTF. This chain joins TRBV24-1 and TRBJ1-2; 7 bases align to TRBD1. The CDR3 loop spans 15 amino acids. Germline-derived CDR1 and CDR2 are KGHDR and SFDVKD. Trimming removed 4 bases from V and 0 bases from J; junction bases left unmatched: 4.